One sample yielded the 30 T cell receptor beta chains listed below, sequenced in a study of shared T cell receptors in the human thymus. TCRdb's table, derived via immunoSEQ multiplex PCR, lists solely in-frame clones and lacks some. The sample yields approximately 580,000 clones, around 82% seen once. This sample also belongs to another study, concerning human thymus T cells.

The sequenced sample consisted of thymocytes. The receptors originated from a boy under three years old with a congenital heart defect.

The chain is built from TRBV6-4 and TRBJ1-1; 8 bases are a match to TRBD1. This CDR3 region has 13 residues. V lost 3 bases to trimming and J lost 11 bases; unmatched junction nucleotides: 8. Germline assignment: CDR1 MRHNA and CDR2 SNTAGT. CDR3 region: CASSERQGAGAFF. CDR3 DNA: TGTGCCAGCAGTGAACGGCAGGGGGCCGGGGCTTTCTTT.

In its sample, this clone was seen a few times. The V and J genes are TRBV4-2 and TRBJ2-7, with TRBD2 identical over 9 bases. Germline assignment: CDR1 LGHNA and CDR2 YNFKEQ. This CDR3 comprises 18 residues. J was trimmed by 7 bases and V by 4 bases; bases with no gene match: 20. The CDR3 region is CASSPTGRRRGRAREQYF. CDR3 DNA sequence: TGTGCCAGCAGCCCCACCGGTCGTCGGCGCGGGAGGGCAAGGGAGCAGTACTTC.

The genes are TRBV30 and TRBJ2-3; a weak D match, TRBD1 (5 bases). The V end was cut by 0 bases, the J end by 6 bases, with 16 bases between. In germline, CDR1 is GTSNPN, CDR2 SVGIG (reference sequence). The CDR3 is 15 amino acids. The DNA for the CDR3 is TGTGCCTGGAGTGTCAGGCAGGGCGCCGGTGATACGCAGTATTTT. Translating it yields CAWSVRQGAGDTQYF.

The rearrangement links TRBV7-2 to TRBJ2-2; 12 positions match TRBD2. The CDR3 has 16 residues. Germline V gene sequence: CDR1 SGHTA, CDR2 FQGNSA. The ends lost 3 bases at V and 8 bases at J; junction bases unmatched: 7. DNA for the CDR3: TGTGCCAGCAGCTTCATCGCTAGCGGGAGGGCAGGGGAGCTGTTTTTT. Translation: CASSFIASGRAGELFF.

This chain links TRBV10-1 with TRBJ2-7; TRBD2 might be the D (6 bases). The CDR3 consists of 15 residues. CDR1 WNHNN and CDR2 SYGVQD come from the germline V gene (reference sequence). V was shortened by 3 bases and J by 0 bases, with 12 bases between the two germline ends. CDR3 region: CASSDGLANSYEQYF. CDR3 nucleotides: TGCGCCAGCAGTGATGGGCTAGCGAACTCCTACGAGCAGTACTTC.

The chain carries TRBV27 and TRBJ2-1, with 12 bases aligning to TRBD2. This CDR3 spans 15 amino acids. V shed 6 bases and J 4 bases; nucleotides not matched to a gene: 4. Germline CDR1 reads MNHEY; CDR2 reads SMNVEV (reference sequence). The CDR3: CASRRLAGAYNEQFF. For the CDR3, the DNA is TGTGCCAGCAGGCGACTAGCGGGAGCATACAATGAGCAGTTCTTC.

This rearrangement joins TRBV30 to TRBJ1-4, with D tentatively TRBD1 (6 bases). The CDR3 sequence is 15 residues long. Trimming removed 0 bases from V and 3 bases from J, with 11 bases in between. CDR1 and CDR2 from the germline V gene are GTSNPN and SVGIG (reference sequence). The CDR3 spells CAWSVTGTSNEKLFF. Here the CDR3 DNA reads TGTGCCTGGAGTGTAACAGGGACGTCTAATGAAAAACTGTTTTTT. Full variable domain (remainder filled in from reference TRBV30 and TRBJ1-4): SQTIHQWPATLVQPVGSPLSLECTVEGTSNPNLYWYRQAAGRGLQLLFYSVGIGQISSEVPQNLSASRPQDRQFILSSKKLLLSDSGFYLCAWSVTGTSNEKLFFGSGTQLSVL.

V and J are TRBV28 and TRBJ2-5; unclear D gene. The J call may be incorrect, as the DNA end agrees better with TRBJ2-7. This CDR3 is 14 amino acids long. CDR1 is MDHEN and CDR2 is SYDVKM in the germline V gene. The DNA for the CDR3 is TGTGCCAGCAGTTTATACCCCCCCTCCTACGAGCAGTACTTC. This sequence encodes CASSLYPPSYEQYF.

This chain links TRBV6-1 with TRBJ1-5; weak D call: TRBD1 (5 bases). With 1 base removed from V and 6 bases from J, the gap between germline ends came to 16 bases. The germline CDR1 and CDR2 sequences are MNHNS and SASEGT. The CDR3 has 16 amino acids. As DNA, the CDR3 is TGTGCCAGCAGTGAAGTGGAAGGGGCGCTGGGTCAGCCCCAGCATTTT. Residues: CASSEVEGALGQPQHF.

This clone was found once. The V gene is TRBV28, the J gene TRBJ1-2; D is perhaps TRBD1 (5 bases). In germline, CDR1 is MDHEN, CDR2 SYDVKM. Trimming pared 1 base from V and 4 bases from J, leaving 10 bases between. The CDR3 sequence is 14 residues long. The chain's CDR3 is CASSLSPGGYGYTF. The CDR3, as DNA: TGTGCCAGCAGTTTATCCCCGGGGGGCTATGGCTACACCTTC.

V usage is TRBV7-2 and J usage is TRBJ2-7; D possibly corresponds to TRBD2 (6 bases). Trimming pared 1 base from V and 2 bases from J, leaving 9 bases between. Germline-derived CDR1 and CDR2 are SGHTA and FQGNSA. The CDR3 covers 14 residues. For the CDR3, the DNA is TGTGCCAGCAGCTTAGGGGGGGTCCCCTACGAGCAGTACTTC. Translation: CASSLGGVPYEQYF.

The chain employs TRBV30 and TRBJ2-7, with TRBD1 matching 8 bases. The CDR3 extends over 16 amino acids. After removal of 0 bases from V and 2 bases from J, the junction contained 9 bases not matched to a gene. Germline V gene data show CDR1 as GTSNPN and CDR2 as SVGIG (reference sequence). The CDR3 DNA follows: TGTGCCTGGAGTGTACCGGGGGACAGGCCAACCTACGAGCAGTACTTC. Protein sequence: CAWSVPGDRPTYEQYF.

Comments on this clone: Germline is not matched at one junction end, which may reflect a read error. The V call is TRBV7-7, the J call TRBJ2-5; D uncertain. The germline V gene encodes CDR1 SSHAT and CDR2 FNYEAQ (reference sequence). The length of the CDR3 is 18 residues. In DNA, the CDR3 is TGTGCTAGCAGCTTATTTCTTCCGACAAGTCGGCGCCAAGAGACCCAGTACTTC. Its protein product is CASSLFLPTSRRQETQYF.

As DNA, the CDR3 is TGTGCCAGCAGCCCTCCTAGGGGGGGCATCGGGGAGCTGTTTTTT. Residues: CASSPPRGGIGELFF. The chain links TRBV5-6 to TRBJ2-2; D is possibly TRBD2 (7 bases). This CDR3 has 15 amino acids. Per the germline V gene, CDR1 is SGHDT and CDR2 is YYEEEE. The V end was cut by 4 bases, the J end by 7 bases, with 17 bases between.

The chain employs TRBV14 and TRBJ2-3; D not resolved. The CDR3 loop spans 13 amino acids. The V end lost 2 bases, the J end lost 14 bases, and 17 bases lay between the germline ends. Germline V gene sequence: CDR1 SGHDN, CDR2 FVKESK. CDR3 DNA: TGTGCCAGCAGCCAAAAGTCTCAAAGTCGAGGGTATTTT. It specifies CASSQKSQSRGYF.

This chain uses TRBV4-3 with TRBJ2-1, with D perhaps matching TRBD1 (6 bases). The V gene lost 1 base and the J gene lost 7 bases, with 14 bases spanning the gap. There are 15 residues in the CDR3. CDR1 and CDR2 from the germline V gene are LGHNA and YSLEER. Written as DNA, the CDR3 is TGCGCCAGCAGCCAAGGGAGACAGGTCCCGAATGAGCAGTTCTTC. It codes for CASSQGRQVPNEQFF.

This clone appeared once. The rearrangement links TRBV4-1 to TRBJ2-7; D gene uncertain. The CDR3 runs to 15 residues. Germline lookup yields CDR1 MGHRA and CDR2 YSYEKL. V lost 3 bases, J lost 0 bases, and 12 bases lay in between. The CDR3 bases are TGCGCCAGCAGCCAGCCGACTGGAAGCTCCTACGAGCAGTACTTC. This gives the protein CASSQPTGSSYEQYF.

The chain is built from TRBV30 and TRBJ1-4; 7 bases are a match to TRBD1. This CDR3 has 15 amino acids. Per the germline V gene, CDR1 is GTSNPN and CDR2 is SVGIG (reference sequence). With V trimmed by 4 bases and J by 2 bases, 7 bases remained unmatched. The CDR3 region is CAWTGRGATNEKLFF. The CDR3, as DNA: TGTGCCTGGACGGGCAGGGGGGCGACTAATGAAAAACTGTTTTTT.

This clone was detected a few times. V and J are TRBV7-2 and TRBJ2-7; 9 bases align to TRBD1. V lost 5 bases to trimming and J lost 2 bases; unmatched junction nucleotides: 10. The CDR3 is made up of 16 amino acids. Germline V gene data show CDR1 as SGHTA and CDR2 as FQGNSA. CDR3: CASSPMGQGDPYEQYF. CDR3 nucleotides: TGTGCCAGCAGCCCAATGGGACAGGGAGATCCCTACGAGCAGTACTTC.

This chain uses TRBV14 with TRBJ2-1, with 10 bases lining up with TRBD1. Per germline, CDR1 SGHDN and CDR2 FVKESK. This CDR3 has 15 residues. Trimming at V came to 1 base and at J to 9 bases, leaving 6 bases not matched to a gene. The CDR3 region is CASSQGGTGVCEQFF. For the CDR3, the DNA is TGTGCCAGCAGCCAAGGAGGGACAGGGGTGTGTGAGCAGTTCTTC.

The CDR3 spells CASSQDNRGYEQYF. CDR3 in DNA: TGCGCCAGCAGCCAAGATAACAGGGGCTACGAGCAGTACTTC. The chain carries TRBV4-3 and TRBJ2-7; TRBD1 aligns across 7 bases. The V segment lost 0 bases and the J segment 3 bases; nucleotides outside the gene matches: 2. Germline lookup yields CDR1 LGHNA and CDR2 YSLEER. The CDR3 extends over 14 amino acids.

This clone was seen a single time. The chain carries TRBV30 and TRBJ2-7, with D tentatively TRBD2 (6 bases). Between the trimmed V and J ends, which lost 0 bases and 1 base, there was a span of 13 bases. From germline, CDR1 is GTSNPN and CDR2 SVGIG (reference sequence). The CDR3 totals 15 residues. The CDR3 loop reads CAWSVGAGTSYEQYF. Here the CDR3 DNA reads TGTGCCTGGAGTGTAGGGGCGGGAACGTCCTACGAGCAGTACTTC.

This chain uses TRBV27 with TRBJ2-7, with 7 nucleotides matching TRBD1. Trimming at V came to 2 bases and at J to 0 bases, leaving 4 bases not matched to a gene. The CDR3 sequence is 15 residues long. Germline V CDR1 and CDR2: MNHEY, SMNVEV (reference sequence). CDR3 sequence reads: CASSLRQGSSYEQYF. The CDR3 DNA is TGTGCCAGCAGTTTAAGACAGGGTAGCTCCTACGAGCAGTACTTC.

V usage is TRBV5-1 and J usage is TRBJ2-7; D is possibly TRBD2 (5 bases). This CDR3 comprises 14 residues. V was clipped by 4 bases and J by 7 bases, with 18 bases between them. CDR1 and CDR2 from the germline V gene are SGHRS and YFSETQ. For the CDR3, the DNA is TGCGCCAGCAGCCTCGGGCTGGCCTCGGGGGAGCAGTACTTC. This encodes CASSLGLASGEQYF.

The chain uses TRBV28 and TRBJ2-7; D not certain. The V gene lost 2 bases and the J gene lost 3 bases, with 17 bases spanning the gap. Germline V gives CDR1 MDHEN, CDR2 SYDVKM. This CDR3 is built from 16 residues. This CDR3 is CASSLTSPTFYYEQYF. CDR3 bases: TGTGCCAGCAGTTTAACGTCTCCCACCTTCTACTACGAGCAGTACTTC.

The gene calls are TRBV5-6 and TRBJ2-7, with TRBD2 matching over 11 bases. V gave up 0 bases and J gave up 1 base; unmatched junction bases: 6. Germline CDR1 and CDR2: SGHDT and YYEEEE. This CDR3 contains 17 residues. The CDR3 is CASSLGATSGISYEQYF. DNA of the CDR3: TGTGCCAGCAGCTTGGGGGCGACTAGCGGGATATCCTACGAGCAGTACTTC.

The CDR3 DNA sequence: TGTGCCAGCAGCTTAGAACAGAAGCACGAGCAGTACTTC. Translated: CASSLEQKHEQYF. V is TRBV7-2 and J is TRBJ2-7; D gene unclear. This CDR3 comprises 13 residues. Trimming left V 1 base short and J 5 bases short, with 9 bases between. Germline values: CDR1 SGHTA, CDR2 FQGNSA.

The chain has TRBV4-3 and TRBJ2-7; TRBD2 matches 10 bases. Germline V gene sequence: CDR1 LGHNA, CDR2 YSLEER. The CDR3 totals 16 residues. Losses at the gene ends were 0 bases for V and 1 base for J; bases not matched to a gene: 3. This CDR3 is CASSQDPAGGSYEQYF. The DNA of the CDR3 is TGCGCCAGCAGCCAAGATCCAGCGGGAGGGTCCTACGAGCAGTACTTC.

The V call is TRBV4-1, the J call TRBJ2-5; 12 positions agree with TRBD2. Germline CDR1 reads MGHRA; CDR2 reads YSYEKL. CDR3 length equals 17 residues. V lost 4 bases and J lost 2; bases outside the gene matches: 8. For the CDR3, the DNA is TGCGCCAGCAGCCCCGAATGGACTAGCGGGACTCAAGAGACCCAGTACTTC. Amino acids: CASSPEWTSGTQETQYF.

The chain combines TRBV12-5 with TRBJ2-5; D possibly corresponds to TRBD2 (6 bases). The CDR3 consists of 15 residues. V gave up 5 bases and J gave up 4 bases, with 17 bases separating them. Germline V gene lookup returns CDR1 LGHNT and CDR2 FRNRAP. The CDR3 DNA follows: TGTGCTAGTGGTATCCACCGGGGAGGCGGAGAGACCCAGTACTTC. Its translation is CASGIHRGGGETQYF.